The next 27 T cell receptor beta chains were all read from a single sample in a study of CD8 T cells in ankylosing spondylitis. Study results and limitations: A TCR beta motif of roughly eight highly homologous variants appeared characteristic of ankylosing spondylitis blood.

Their cognate antigens are unknown. TCRdb called the 5' RACE reads again in MiXCR, with one record for every CDR3 protein. The sample lists approximately 540,000 distinct CDR3 sequences, about 13% occurring once. Sequenced input: blood, either unsorted or a sorted T cell fraction (not recorded which). These receptors were collected from a male donor with ankylosing spondylitis.

Ten or more counts support this clonotype. This chain links TRBV10-3 with TRBJ2-5, with 12 bases identical to TRBD1. Germline CDR1 ENHRY, CDR2 SYGVKD. The junction had 8 bases not matched to a gene; V was cut back by 3 bases and J by 6 bases. The CDR3 runs 16 residues. DNA for the CDR3: TGTGCCATCAGTGATTGGGACAGGGGGCAGGGAAAGACCCAGTACTTC. Translated, it gives CAISDWDRGQGKTQYF.

The chain carries TRBV6-1 and TRBJ2-7; D may be TRBD1 (5 bases). The V end lost 1 base, the J end lost 2 bases, and 9 bases lay between the germline ends. CDR1 is MNHNS, CDR2 SASEGT, per germline. This CDR3 region has 14 residues. The CDR3 DNA sequence: TGTGCCAGCAGTGAAGTGCAGGGTCCCTACGAGCAGTACGTC. Protein: CASSEVQGPYEQYV.

This clonotype was seen a few times. The chain employs TRBV29-1 and TRBJ1-2; TRBD1 matches 8 bases. The ends lost 4 bases at V and 4 bases at J; junction bases unmatched: 5. The CDR3 extends over 13 amino acids. Per germline, CDR1 SQVTM and CDR2 ANQGSEA. The CDR3 sequence: CSVGTGLGYGYTF. In DNA, the CDR3 is TGCAGCGTTGGGACAGGGCTCGGCTATGGCTACACCTTC.

V is TRBV20-1 and J is TRBJ1-2, with no clear D. The CDR3 spans 16 residues. Looked up from germline, CDR1 is DFQATT and CDR2 is SNEGSKA (reference sequence). Between the trimmed V and J ends, which lost 0 bases and 4 bases, there was a span of 18 bases. This CDR3 reads CSARDTVQISTYGYTF. The CDR3 bases are TGCAGTGCTAGAGACACAGTACAGATTTCGACCTATGGCTACACCTTC.

The chain couples TRBV11-2 to TRBJ2-1; 9 positions match TRBD2. J gave up 6 bases and V 5 bases, and 14 bases lay outside the gene matches. Germline CDR1 SGHAT, CDR2 FQNNGV. This CDR3 has 17 amino acids. The CDR3 coding sequence is TGTGCCAGCAGCCACATTTTCAGTAGCGGGAGACCCAATGAGCAGTTCTTC. As protein: CASSHIFSSGRPNEQFF. Complete variable domain (other parts from reference TRBV11-2 and TRBJ2-1): EAGVAQSPRYKIIEKRQSVAFWCNPISGHATLYWYQQILGQGPKLLIQFQNNGVVDDSQLPKDRFSAERLKGVDSTLKIQPAKLEDSAVYLCASSHIFSSGRPNEQFFGPGTRLTVL.

The rearrangement joins TRBV11-1 to TRBJ2-3; D remains ambiguous. CDR1 is SGHAT, CDR2 FQDESV, per germline (reference sequence). Deletions cut 5 bases from V and 0 bases from J, with 15 bases between. This CDR3 comprises 16 residues. The DNA of the CDR3 is TGTGCCAGCAGCACCTCCCTACGACCTAGCACAGATACGCAGTATTTT. It specifies CASSTSLRPSTDTQYF. Full variable domain (remainder filled in from reference TRBV11-1 and TRBJ2-3): EAEVAQSPRYKITEKSQAVAFWCDPISGHATLYWYRQILGQGPELLVQFQDESVVDDSQLPKDRFSAERLKGVDSTLKIQPAELGDSAMYLCASSTSLRPSTDTQYFGPGTRLTVL.

Written as DNA, the CDR3 is TGTGCCAGCCAGGGAGCCCTCTCCTACGAGCAGTACTTC. Its translation: CASQGALSYEQYF. V usage is TRBV7-8 and J usage is TRBJ2-7; D tentatively reads TRBD1 or TRBD2 (5 bases each). V lost 8 bases and J lost 0, with 11 bases in between. From germline, CDR1 is SGHVS and CDR2 FQNEAQ. The CDR3 extends over 13 amino acids.

The sample holds many counts of this clonotype. The genes are TRBV20-1 and TRBJ2-1, with TRBD1 matching over 7 bases. J lost 7 bases, V lost 6 bases, and 12 bases had no gene match. Germline assignment: CDR1 DFQATT and CDR2 SNEGSKA (reference sequence). CDR3 size: 14 residues. CDR3: CSAGPSGRGNEQFF. The CDR3 DNA sequence: TGCAGTGCCGGACCGTCTGGCAGGGGGAATGAGCAGTTCTTC.

This clonotype was seen at least ten times. The rearrangement joins TRBV5-1 to TRBJ2-2; no reliable D call. Germline lookup yields CDR1 SGHRS and CDR2 YFSETQ. This CDR3 is 15 amino acids long. The germline V and J ends were trimmed by 1 base and 0 bases, with 7 bases remaining between them. DNA for the CDR3: TGCGCCAGCAGCTTGTTATCTCCGAACACCGGGGAGCTGTTTTTT. Residues: CASSLLSPNTGELFF.

The V gene is TRBV16, the J gene TRBJ1-5, with D perhaps matching TRBD1 (5 bases). The V gene lost 5 bases and the J gene lost 7 bases, with 15 bases spanning the gap. The CDR3 runs 14 residues. Germline V CDR1 and CDR2: KGHSY, FQNENV. The CDR3 nucleotides are TGTGCCAGCAGCTCAAGACAGCAAAACCAGCCCCAGCATTTT. Encoded protein: CASSSRQQNQPQHF.

The CDR3 reads CASEGTRNTEAFF. In nucleotides, the CDR3 is TGTGCCAGCGAGGGGACCAGGAACACTGAAGCTTTCTTT. This chain joins TRBV25-1 and TRBJ1-1; D might be TRBD1 (5 bases). Trimming shortened V by 8 bases and J by 1 base, and 11 bases separated the two germline ends. Germline CDR1 MGHDK, CDR2 SYGVNS. The CDR3 totals 13 residues.

DNA for the CDR3: TGCAGTGCTAGTACTCCCAGGGGCTTACACTATGAGCAGTTCTTC. Its protein is CSASTPRGLHYEQFF. The chain couples TRBV20-1 to TRBJ2-1, with TRBD1 as a possible D gene (6 bases). Germline V gives CDR1 DFQATT, CDR2 SNEGSKA (reference sequence). CDR3 length equals 15 residues. The V gene lost 3 bases and the J gene lost 8 bases, with 20 bases spanning the gap.

The V gene is TRBV20-1, the J gene TRBJ1-1, with D perhaps TRBD1 (6 bases). CDR1 is DFQATT, CDR2 SNEGSKA, per germline (reference sequence). The CDR3 consists of 14 residues. Trimming left V 2 bases short and J 8 bases short, with 18 bases between. The CDR3 reads CSARSGEGGLEAFF. CDR3 coding DNA: TGCAGTGCTAGATCAGGAGAGGGGGGCCTCGAAGCTTTCTTT.

This clonotype was recorded a few times. The CDR3 bases are TGCAGCGTTGGGGGGCAGCCTAATGAAAAACTGTTTTTT. The encoded protein is CSVGGQPNEKLFF. This rearrangement joins TRBV29-1 to TRBJ1-4, with D maybe TRBD1 (6 bases). The CDR3 contains 13 residues. Germline-derived CDR1 and CDR2 are SQVTM and ANQGSEA. V lost 4 bases and J 3 bases, leaving 9 bases between the germline ends.

The chain recombines TRBV29-1 with TRBJ1-2; D uncertain. CDR1 and CDR2 from the germline V gene are SQVTM and ANQGSEA. The V end was cut by 7 bases, the J end by 4 bases, with 13 bases between. This CDR3 contains 12 residues. The CDR3 reads CSALNSFYGYTF. CDR3 DNA: TGCAGCGCCCTGAATAGTTTCTATGGCTACACCTTC.

There are a few counts of this clonotype. V usage is TRBV4-1 and J usage is TRBJ2-1; no firm D call. Germline-derived CDR1 and CDR2 are MGHRA and YSYEKL. This CDR3 spans 17 amino acids. Trimming left V 4 bases short and J 0 bases short, with 16 bases between. CDR3 DNA: TGCGCCAGCAGCCCCGGGCAGCGTCTAAGCTCCTACAATGAGCAGTTCTTC. The encoded protein is CASSPGQRLSSYNEQFF.

Written as DNA, the CDR3 is TGCGCCAGCAGCCCGATTCGGCACAGCACAGATACGCAGTATTTT. Translation gives CASSPIRHSTDTQYF. The chain is built from TRBV5-1 and TRBJ2-3; D unclear. Germline CDR1 reads SGHRS; CDR2 reads YFSETQ. CDR3 size: 15 residues. The germline V and J ends were trimmed by 4 bases and 0 bases, with 12 bases remaining between them.

This clonotype has more than one count but fewer than ten. The gene calls are TRBV9 and TRBJ1-2; a weak D match, TRBD1 (5 bases). The CDR3 runs 15 residues. V was cut by 5 bases and J by 5 bases, with 19 bases left in between. Germline V gene data show CDR1 as SGDLS and CDR2 as YYNGEE. The CDR3 loop reads CASSWDQGDGYGYTF. CDR3 in DNA: TGTGCCAGCAGTTGGGACCAAGGGGATGGTTATGGCTACACCTTC.

This clonotype was observed a handful of times. This chain connects TRBV12-3 or TRBV12-4 to TRBJ1-5; D remains unclear. Trimming left V 5 bases short and J 6 bases short, with 11 bases between. This CDR3 has 13 residues. CDR3 sequence reads: CASSAVLIQPQHF. The DNA for the CDR3 is TGTGCCAGCAGTGCCGTATTGATTCAGCCCCAGCATTTT.

Only a few counts were recorded for this clonotype. The CDR3 region is CASSPTIQGWGDEKLFF. The CDR3 nucleotides read TGTGCCAGCTCACCGACCATACAGGGTTGGGGAGATGAAAAACTGTTTTTT. V usage is TRBV18 and J usage is TRBJ1-4, with D possibly matching TRBD1 (6 bases). Germline assignment: CDR1 KGHSH and CDR2 LQKENI. CDR3 length equals 17 residues. The V and J ends lost 3 bases and 6 bases respectively, with 20 bases between them.

This clonotype was picked up many times. The chain joins TRBV4-2 to TRBJ1-1; perhaps TRBD1 as D (5 bases). Germline V gene data show CDR1 as LGHNA and CDR2 as YNFKEQ. V lost 1 base, J lost 1 base, and 16 bases lay in between. CDR3 length: 17 amino acids. CDR3 loop: CASSQVSRGVENTEAFF. The CDR3 DNA is TGTGCCAGCAGCCAAGTGAGTAGAGGGGTGGAGAACACTGAAGCTTTCTTT.

The chain employs TRBV5-1 and TRBJ2-2; no reliable D call. Trimming left V 1 base short and J 1 base short, with 8 bases between. Looked up from germline, CDR1 is SGHRS and CDR2 is YFSETQ. The CDR3 consists of 15 residues. In DNA, the CDR3 is TGCGCCAGCAGCTTGTTATCAGAGAACACCGGGGAGCTGTTTTTT. It encodes CASSLLSENTGELFF.

The chain uses TRBV3-1 and TRBJ2-3, with D uncertain. Germline V gene data show CDR1 as LGHDT and CDR2 as YNNKEL (reference sequence). The V end lost 11 bases, the J end lost 11 bases, and 8 bases lay between the germline ends. The CDR3 has 8 amino acids. The CDR3 spells CAAPLQYF. CDR3 DNA: TGTGCCGCCCCTTTGCAGTATTTT.

V gene TRBV18 combines with J gene TRBJ1-3, with D possibly TRBD1 on 6 matching bases. CDR1 is KGHSH and CDR2 is LQKENI in the germline V gene. The CDR3 is made up of 17 amino acids. V was trimmed by 1 base and J by 0 bases, leaving 13 bases between them. The CDR3 sequence is CASSPRGQGNSGNTIYF. CDR3 sequence (DNA): TGTGCCAGCTCACCACGGGGGCAGGGAAACTCTGGAAACACCATATATTTT.

This clonotype was detected a few times. This chain connects TRBV20-1 to TRBJ2-1; D is unclear. The CDR3 has 14 residues. Germline V gene sequence: CDR1 DFQATT, CDR2 SNEGSKA (reference sequence). V was cut by 5 bases and J by 9 bases, with 20 bases left in between. In nucleotides, the CDR3 is TGCAGTGCTCAAGTCCGCTTCCCTACAACTGAGCAGTTCTTC. Translated, it gives CSAQVRFPTTEQFF.

Ten or more counts support this clonotype. The CDR3 bases are TGTGCCTGGAGCACAGGGCTGAACACTGAAGCTTTCTTT. Its translation is CAWSTGLNTEAFF. The chain links TRBV30 to TRBJ1-1, with D perhaps matching TRBD1 (6 bases). This CDR3 region has 13 residues. V was pared by 3 bases and J by 0 bases, with 8 bases between. Germline CDR1 reads GTSNPN; CDR2 reads SVGIG (reference sequence).

The chain carries TRBV6-1 and TRBJ2-7; 7 positions agree with TRBD2. Looked up from germline, CDR1 is MNHNS and CDR2 is SASEGT. Unmatched junction bases numbered 9, after V lost 2 bases and J lost 2 bases. This CDR3 region has 16 residues. CDR3 sequence (DNA): TGTGCCAGCAGTGAAAAGTCCGGGGGGAAGGCCTACGAGCAGTACTTC. It specifies CASSEKSGGKAYEQYF.